Presented here are 12 T cell receptor beta chains from one specimen sequenced in a study of blood T cell repertoires in COVID-19. Measured with immunoSEQ multiplex PCR; TCRdb has only the in-frame clones, and not every one. This sample yields 210,000 or so clones, of which 70% to 90% are seen a single time; roughly 7.6% belongs to the top ten. The sequencing sample was made of peripheral blood. These receptors all come from a woman aged 50 to 65 with active or convalescent COVID-19.

The rearrangement joins TRBV28 to TRBJ1-1; D perhaps matches TRBD1 (5 bases). CDR1 MDHEN and CDR2 SYDVKM come from the germline V gene. Trimming removed 6 bases at V and 7 bases at J, with 9 bases between. There are 11 residues in the CDR3. CDR3: CASSRVFEAFF. CDR3 nucleotides: TGTGCCAGCAGCAGGGTTTTTGAAGCTTTCTTT.

This chain links TRBV4-2 with TRBJ2-2, with 9 bases identical to TRBD1. Unmatched junction bases numbered 4, after V lost 4 bases and J lost 4 bases. From germline, CDR1 is LGHNA and CDR2 YNFKEQ. This CDR3 contains 15 residues. The CDR3 DNA reads TGTGCCAGCAGCCGAGGGACAGGGCGCACCGGGGAGCTGTTTTTT. This translates into CASSRGTGRTGELFF.

V usage is TRBV4-1 and J usage is TRBJ1-2; D ambiguous. This CDR3 is built from 15 residues. Germline V gives CDR1 MGHRA, CDR2 YSYEKL. Trimming cost V 6 bases and J 7 bases, with 21 bases left between them. CDR3 coding DNA: TGCGCCAGCAGTCAAAATGTCCCGCTATCAGGTGGCTACACCTTC. Translation gives CASSQNVPLSGGYTF.

This clone was detected once. CDR3 sequence: CASSESLGELFF. The CDR3 bases are TGCGCCAGCAGTGAGTCCCTCGGGGAGCTGTTTTTT. The chain couples TRBV10-2 to TRBJ2-2; D is ambiguous. V was pared by 0 bases and J by 7 bases, with 3 bases between. CDR3 length: 12 amino acids. CDR1 and CDR2 from the germline V gene are WSHSY and SAAADI.

This chain joins TRBV6-5 and TRBJ1-1, with 7 bases fitting TRBD1. The CDR3 is 14 amino acids. Per the germline V gene, CDR1 is MNHEY and CDR2 is SVGAGI. With V trimmed by 6 bases and J by 5 bases, 9 bases remained unmatched. DNA of the CDR3: TGTGCCAGCAGAACAGGACAGGCAAAGACTGAAGCTTTCTTT. Amino acids: CASRTGQAKTEAFF.

The chain employs TRBV2 and TRBJ2-3; the match to TRBD1 covers 9 bases. Germline loops: CDR1 SNHLY, CDR2 FYNNEI. J was trimmed by 4 bases and V by 10 bases; bases with no gene match: 12. The CDR3 has 15 residues. The CDR3 nucleotides read TGTGCCACCAGCAGGAACAGGGGGCCCTCAGATACGCAGTATTTT. It specifies CATSRNRGPSDTQYF.

This rearrangement joins TRBV24-1 to TRBJ2-2, with D perhaps TRBD2 (6 bases). Germline V gene data show CDR1 as KGHDR and CDR2 as SFDVKD. V shed 8 bases and J shed 1 base, with 13 bases lying between them. The length of the CDR3 is 15 residues. The chain's CDR3 is CATTSLARNTGELFF. CDR3 in DNA: TGTGCCACCACTTCGCTAGCGCGGAACACCGGGGAGCTGTTTTTT.

The chain uses TRBV5-4 and TRBJ2-2; the D gene is possibly TRBD1 (5 bases). Germline values: CDR1 SGHNT, CDR2 YYREEE (reference sequence). Trimming pared 4 bases from V and 7 bases from J, leaving 14 bases between. The CDR3 totals 14 residues. The CDR3 region has the DNA TGTGCCAGCAGCCCCCCTGACAGTTACGGGGAGCTGTTTTTT. It is translated as CASSPPDSYGELFF.

This sequence joins TRBV7-9 and TRBJ1-2; D is ambiguous. Trimming pared 1 base from V and 0 bases from J, leaving 12 bases between. This CDR3 comprises 16 residues. CDR1 is SEHNR, CDR2 FQNEAQ, per germline (reference sequence). Written as DNA, the CDR3 is TGTGCCAGCAGCTTAGGGGGTCGGGAATCTAACTATGGCTACACCTTC. Its protein is CASSLGGRESNYGYTF.

The chain has TRBV28 and TRBJ1-2, with 7 bases fitting TRBD1. The CDR3 length is 13 residues. Unmatched junction bases numbered 3, after V lost 3 bases and J lost 5 bases. CDR1 and CDR2 from the germline V gene are MDHEN and SYDVKM. CDR3 loop: CASSFGTDYGYTF. The CDR3 region has the DNA TGTGCCAGCAGTTTCGGGACAGATTATGGCTACACCTTC.

The chain joins TRBV19 to TRBJ2-7; D perhaps matches TRBD1 (6 bases). The V end was cut by 3 bases, the J end by 4 bases, with 13 bases between. The CDR3 runs to 14 residues. Germline V gives CDR1 LNHDA, CDR2 SQIVND (reference sequence). The CDR3 loop reads CASSISDSSYEQYF. As DNA, the CDR3 is TGTGCCAGTAGTATTTCGGACAGCAGTTACGAGCAGTACTTC. The full variable domain, in which reference TRBV19 and TRBJ2-7 provide the parts outside the CDR3, is DGGITQSPKYLFRKEGQNVTLSCEQNLNHDAMYWYRQDPGQGLRLIYYSQIVNDFQKGDIAEGYSVSREKKESFPLTVTSAQKNPTAFYLCASSISDSSYEQYFGPGTRLTVT.

The chain couples TRBV3-1 (or the pseudogene TRBV3-2) to TRBJ2-2, with 10 positions matching TRBD2. V was pared by 3 bases and J by 4 bases, with 2 bases of the junction left unmatched. The germline gives CDR1 LGHDT, CDR2 YNNKEL (reference sequence). The CDR3 totals 15 residues. The DNA for the CDR3 is TGTGCCAGCAGCCAGAGCGGGGGGGGCACCGGGGAGCTGTTTTTT. Translated, it gives CASSQSGGGTGELFF.